This passage covers 16 T cell receptor beta chains from one sample sequenced in a study of cytomegalovirus exposure and HLA in healthy donors. The PCR used 60 Vbeta and 13 Jbeta primers. Data came from immunoSEQ multiplex PCR; TCRdb stores just in-frame clones and leaves some out. The sample holds under 200,000 clones; approximately 82% are singletons and the top ten take around 1.5%. Sequenced sample: PBMCs. The receptors were gathered from a male donor in good health and CMV-seronegative.

The J gene is TRBJ2-3, the V gene TRBV19; 9 nucleotides line up with TRBD2. CDR3 length: 15 amino acids. Per germline, CDR1 LNHDA and CDR2 SQIVND (reference sequence). Here the CDR3 reads CASAGLAGITDTQYF. CDR3 in DNA: TGTGCTTCCGCCGGGCTAGCGGGAATCACAGATACGCAGTATTTT.

The chain links TRBV28 to TRBJ1-1, with a weak D call TRBD1 (6 bases). Trimming took 5 bases from V and 7 from J, leaving 14 bases between them. Germline CDR1 is MDHEN and CDR2 is SYDVKM. The CDR3 spans 13 residues. The DNA for the CDR3 is TGTGCCAGCAGTAGGGCAGGGGCTCATGAAGCTTTCTTT. It specifies CASSRAGAHEAFF.

This clone has more than one count but fewer than ten. The chain combines TRBV13 with TRBJ2-5; perhaps TRBD1 as D (5 bases). Germline V lookup: CDR1 PRHDT, CDR2 FYEKMQ (reference sequence). Trimming cost V 1 base and J 0 bases, with 12 bases left between them. The CDR3 extends over 16 amino acids. CDR3 in DNA: TGTGCCAGCAGCTTAGCATGGCAGGGCGACCAAGAGACCCAGTACTTC. It translates to CASSLAWQGDQETQYF.

This rearrangement joins TRBV9 to TRBJ1-2, with 7 bases matching TRBD1. Germline V gene sequence: CDR1 SGDLS, CDR2 YYNGEE. The V segment lost 4 bases and the J segment 9 bases; nucleotides outside the gene matches: 9. This CDR3 spans 13 amino acids. The CDR3: CASSPRDRHRYTF. DNA of the CDR3: TGTGCCAGCAGCCCCCGGGACAGACACCGCTACACCTTC. Filled out from reference TRBV9 and TRBJ1-2, the complete variable domain reads DSGVTQTPKHLITATGQRVTLRCSPRSGDLSVYWYQQSLDQGLQFLIQYYNGEERAKGNILERFSAQQFPDLHSELNLSSLELGDSALYFCASSPRDRHRYTFGSGTRLTVV.

The chain is built from TRBV7-9 and TRBJ1-1, with 9 bases matching TRBD1. Per germline, CDR1 SEHNR and CDR2 FQNEAQ (reference sequence). V dropped 1 base and J dropped 6; count of bases not matched to a gene: 6. The CDR3 runs 15 residues. CDR3 bases: TGTGCCAGCAGCTTAGAAACAGGGGGCGAAGCTGAAGCTTTCTTT. This encodes CASSLETGGEAEAFF.

This sequence joins TRBV7-9 and TRBJ1-2; no definite D call. This CDR3 is 13 amino acids long. V lost 6 bases and J 4 bases, leaving 12 bases between the germline ends. Germline lookup yields CDR1 SEHNR and CDR2 FQNEAQ (reference sequence). The CDR3 DNA is TGTGCCAGCAGTCATCCGAGTCTCTATGGCTACACCTTC. It encodes CASSHPSLYGYTF.

The genes are TRBV18 and TRBJ2-7; 8 bases align to TRBD1. V trimming: 3 bases; J trimming: 2 bases; junction bases outside the gene matches: 3. The CDR3 consists of 14 residues. Per the germline V gene, CDR1 is KGHSH and CDR2 is LQKENI. CDR3: CASSPKQGAYEQYF. The CDR3, as DNA: TGTGCCAGCTCACCGAAACAGGGGGCCTACGAGCAGTACTTC.

The chain recombines TRBV28 with TRBJ1-2; D is possibly TRBD1 (6 bases). The germline V gene encodes CDR1 MDHEN and CDR2 SYDVKM. The V gene lost 5 bases and the J gene lost 5 bases, with 15 bases spanning the gap. The CDR3 runs 14 residues. CDR3 region: CASSTGGAWYGYTF. The DNA of the CDR3 is TGTGCCAGCAGTACGGGGGGCGCGTGGTATGGCTACACCTTC.

The chain joins TRBV5-1 to TRBJ2-7; 9 bases agree with TRBD2. The CDR3 contains 16 residues. V was pared by 1 base and J by 5 bases, with 10 bases of the junction left unmatched. The germline gives CDR1 SGHRS, CDR2 YFSETQ. The CDR3 sequence: CASSLKVKAGGDEQYF. DNA of the CDR3: TGCGCCAGCAGCTTGAAGGTGAAGGCGGGAGGGGACGAGCAGTACTTC.

V usage is TRBV6-6 and J usage is TRBJ2-1, with TRBD1 matching 7 bases. Per germline, CDR1 MNHNY and CDR2 SVGAGI (reference sequence). The CDR3 loop spans 15 amino acids. V gave up 5 bases and J gave up 5 bases; unmatched junction bases: 9. CDR3 bases: TGTGCCAGCAGTACCCGCAGGGACAGAAACAATGAGCAGTTCTTC. Translation gives CASSTRRDRNNEQFF.

V is TRBV10-1 and J is TRBJ2-1, with D maybe TRBD2 (6 bases). The V end lost 6 bases, the J end lost 0 bases, and 18 bases lay between the germline ends. CDR3 length: 17 residues. Germline CDR1 is WNHNN and CDR2 is SYGVQD (reference sequence). This CDR3 is CASRRSQGLRSYNEQFF. DNA of the CDR3: TGCGCCAGCAGGCGAAGCCAGGGACTGCGCTCCTACAATGAGCAGTTCTTC.

This clone was counted between two and nine times. The V call is TRBV7-8, the J call TRBJ1-1; 7 bases match TRBD1. Germline assignment: CDR1 SGHVS and CDR2 FQNEAQ. CDR3 length equals 15 residues. Unmatched junction bases numbered 11, after V lost 4 bases and J lost 6 bases. CDR3 region: CASSSTTGEVAEAFF. DNA of the CDR3: TGTGCCAGCAGCTCCACCACAGGGGAGGTAGCTGAAGCTTTCTTT.

V is TRBV28 and J is TRBJ2-7; 12 nucleotides agree with TRBD2. Germline CDR1 reads MDHEN; CDR2 reads SYDVKM. The CDR3 runs 19 residues. Trimming took 3 bases from V and 0 from J; bases not matched to a gene: 12. CDR3 loop: CASSFLMGLAGPTSYEQYF. The CDR3 DNA follows: TGTGCCAGCAGTTTTTTGATGGGACTAGCGGGCCCTACCTCCTACGAGCAGTACTTC. Looking up the rest from reference TRBV28 and TRBJ2-7 gives the full variable domain: DVKVTQSSRYLVKRTGEKVFLECVQDMDHENMFWYRQDPGLGLRLIYFSYDVKMKEKGDIPEGYSVSREKKERFSLILESASTNQTSMYLCASSFLMGLAGPTSYEQYFGPGTRLTVT.

The V call is TRBV9, the J call TRBJ2-1; D gene uncertain. V lost 0 bases and J lost 9, with 7 bases in between. Germline loops: CDR1 SGDLS, CDR2 YYNGEE. The CDR3 length is 12 residues. CDR3 sequence: CASSVELGEQFF. As DNA, the CDR3 is TGTGCCAGCAGCGTAGAGCTAGGTGAGCAGTTCTTC.

This clone has only a few counts. The chain recombines TRBV7-2 with TRBJ2-5; D is perhaps TRBD1 (8 bases). There are 14 residues in the CDR3. Germline V gives CDR1 SGHTA, CDR2 FQGNSA. Deletions cut 4 bases from V and 9 bases from J, with 18 bases between. CDR3 DNA: TGTGCCAGCAGCTCCCGGACAGGGAGGGGGGCCCAGTACTTC. Translating it yields CASSSRTGRGAQYF.

V usage is TRBV5-1 and J usage is TRBJ2-7, with TRBD2 identical over 10 bases. Germline V gives CDR1 SGHRS, CDR2 YFSETQ. V lost 3 bases and J lost 1; bases outside the gene matches: 4. The CDR3 is 15 amino acids. CDR3 nucleotide sequence: TGCGCCAGCAGCTCCGGGACTAGCGCTTCCTACGAGCAGTACTTC. Amino acid sequence: CASSSGTSASYEQYF.